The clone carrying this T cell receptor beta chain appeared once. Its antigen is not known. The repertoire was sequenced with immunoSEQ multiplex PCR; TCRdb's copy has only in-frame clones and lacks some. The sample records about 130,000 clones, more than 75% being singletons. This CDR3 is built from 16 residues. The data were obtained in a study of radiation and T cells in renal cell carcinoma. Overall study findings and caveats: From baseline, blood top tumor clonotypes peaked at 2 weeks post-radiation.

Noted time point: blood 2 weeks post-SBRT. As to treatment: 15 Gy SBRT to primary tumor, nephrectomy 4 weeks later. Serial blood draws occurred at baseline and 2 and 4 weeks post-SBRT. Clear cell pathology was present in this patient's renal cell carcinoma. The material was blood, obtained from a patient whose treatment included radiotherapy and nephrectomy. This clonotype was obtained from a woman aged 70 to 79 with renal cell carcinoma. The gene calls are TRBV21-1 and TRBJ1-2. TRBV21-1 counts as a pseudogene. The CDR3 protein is CASSKGAGTVGYGYTF. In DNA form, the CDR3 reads TGTGCCAGCAGCAAAGGTGCAGGGACTGTAGGCTATGGCTACACCTTC.